The present T cell receptor (beta chain) was sequenced within a study of blood T cell repertoires in COVID-19. For the study at large: Samples came from the United States, Italy and Spain, spanning acute and convalescent COVID-19. The cDNA or gDNA used as material had been derived from T cells, B-cell-depleted T cells, or PBMCs.

Original processing methods: By means of reference gene primer amplification, nucleated cell counts were estimated. Some clones are missing from TCRdb's copy, which holds only in-frame ones; the method was immunoSEQ multiplex PCR. From that table come the V and J calls and clone size; the DNA was used to work out D and trimming. The table has 250,000 to 300,000 clones, roughly 85% seen once. This clone was counted a few times. The TCR comes from a young woman with acute or convalescent COVID-19. The sample was peripheral blood.

The CDR3: CASSQGLAGTGELFF. CDR3 DNA sequence: TGTGCCAGCAGCCAAGGCCTAGCGGGCACCGGGGAGCTGTTTTTT. The gene calls are TRBV3-1 (or the pseudogene TRBV3-2) and TRBJ2-2; 8 nucleotides line up with TRBD2. This CDR3 has 15 residues. The germline CDR1 and CDR2 sequences are LGHDT and YNNKEL (reference sequence). J gave up 4 bases and V 1 base, and 2 bases lay outside the gene matches.